What follows are 28 T cell receptor beta chains derived from one specimen sequenced in a study of blood T cells in healthy people across ages. Together with a sample-barcoded 5' primer, a J-beta primer mix was included in a second PCR lasting roughly 7 to 11 cycles. TCRdb analysed the 5' RACE reads with MiXCR anew, one entry per CDR3 protein. This repertoire shows fewer than 2,000,000 distinct CDR3 sequences, 30% to 40% found once; its top ten account for about 11%. Sequences were obtained from blood. The receptors were gathered from a woman aged 30 to 39 in good health.

The chain uses TRBV28 and TRBJ1-6; TRBD1 aligns across 7 bases. In germline, CDR1 is MDHEN, CDR2 SYDVKM. Trimming removed 4 bases from V and 8 bases from J; junction bases left unmatched: 5. The CDR3 covers 14 residues. The CDR3: CASSSTGSDSPLHF. As DNA, the CDR3 is TGTGCCAGCAGTTCGACAGGGTCGGATTCACCCCTCCACTTT.

This chain connects TRBV5-6 to TRBJ2-3, with 7 nucleotides matching TRBD1. V shed 4 bases, J shed 3 bases, and the junction held 8 bases outside the gene matches. Germline V gene data show CDR1 as SGHDT and CDR2 as YYEEEE. The CDR3 has 15 amino acids. The CDR3 coding sequence is TGTGCCAGCAGCCCAGACAGGGTCCAGACAGATACGCAGTATTTT. Protein sequence: CASSPDRVQTDTQYF.

The J gene is TRBJ2-1, the V gene TRBV9, with a tentative D call TRBD1 (6 bases). The CDR3 has 14 amino acids. Trimming removed 2 bases at V and 5 bases at J, with 11 bases between. Germline-derived CDR1 and CDR2 are SGDLS and YYNGEE. CDR3 sequence (DNA): TGTGCCAGCAGCGTTGACAGGACGAACAATGAGCAGTTCTTC. Protein product: CASSVDRTNNEQFF. The full variable domain, rest sourced from reference TRBV9 and TRBJ2-1, is DSGVTQTPKHLITATGQRVTLRCSPRSGDLSVYWYQQSLDQGLQFLIQYYNGEERAKGNILERFSAQQFPDLHSELNLSSLELGDSALYFCASSVDRTNNEQFFGPGTRLTVL.

The CDR3 loop is CASSFRGVLQPQHF. The CDR3 DNA follows: TGTGCCAGCAGTTTCAGAGGGGTTCTTCAGCCCCAGCATTTT. V gene TRBV28 combines with J gene TRBJ1-5, with D perhaps matching TRBD1 (5 bases). This CDR3 is 14 amino acids long. The V gene lost 3 bases and the J gene lost 6 bases, with 12 bases spanning the gap. Germline values: CDR1 MDHEN, CDR2 SYDVKM.

This clonotype was counted only a few times. The chain has TRBV28 and TRBJ2-4; 8 bases align to TRBD2. The CDR3 has 15 residues. J was trimmed by 0 bases and V by 5 bases; bases with no gene match: 3. The germline CDR1 and CDR2 sequences are MDHEN and SYDVKM. CDR3 in amino acids: CASSTSGLAKNIQYF. DNA of the CDR3: TGTGCCAGCAGTACTAGCGGACTAGCCAAAAACATTCAGTACTTC.

About this clonotype: Possible read error: a much larger clone is one base away. V gene TRBV29-1 combines with J gene TRBJ2-5; TRBD1 agrees at 7 bases. Gene TRBJ2-7 matches the end of the DNA better, so the J call may be wrong. The CDR3 is made up of 12 amino acids. Germline V gene lookup returns CDR1 SQVTM and CDR2 ANQGSEA. The CDR3 nucleotides are TGCAGCGCTCGACAGGGTCTATGCGAGCAGTACTTC. The encoded protein is CSARQGLCEQYF.

CDR3 coding DNA: TGTGCCACCAGTGACCAGACAGGGGGAACAGATACGCAGTATTTT. The encoded protein is CATSDQTGGTDTQYF. The chain links TRBV24-1 to TRBJ2-3, with TRBD1 matching over 9 bases. V was clipped by 4 bases and J by 3 bases; unmatched bases: 4. The CDR3 runs to 15 residues. Germline CDR1 and CDR2: KGHDR and SFDVKD.

This clonotype was seen only a few times. This chain connects TRBV10-3 to TRBJ1-5, with D maybe TRBD1 (6 bases). The CDR3 extends over 16 amino acids. Per germline, CDR1 ENHRY and CDR2 SYGVKD. Deletions cut 11 bases from V and 6 bases from J, with 26 bases between. CDR3 DNA sequence: TGTGCCCAGGGACAAACCGGGACAAGACTTTCTCAGCCCCAGCATTTT. Translation gives CAQGQTGTRLSQPQHF.

In its sample, this clonotype was seen a few times. This chain uses TRBV5-1 with TRBJ1-2; D gene uncertain. This CDR3 spans 12 amino acids. CDR1 and CDR2 (germline): SGHRS, YFSETQ. The ends were cut back, 5 bases at V and 2 bases at J, with 7 bases in the middle. The CDR3 region has the DNA TGCGCCAGCAGAGGCGAGAACTATGGCTACACCTTC. Translating it yields CASRGENYGYTF.

In this sample, this clonotype turned up many times. The chain is built from TRBV3-1 and TRBJ2-7; TRBD1 or TRBD2 may be the D gene (7 bases each). This CDR3 is built from 15 residues. Trimming left V 4 bases short and J 7 bases short, with 20 bases between. In germline, CDR1 is LGHDT, CDR2 YNNKEL (reference sequence). CDR3 residues: CASSPMREGAREQYF. As DNA, the CDR3 is TGTGCCAGCAGCCCAATGAGGGAGGGGGCGCGGGAGCAGTACTTC.

The chain is built from TRBV19 and TRBJ2-1; either TRBD1 or TRBD2 may fit D (5 bases each). CDR3 length equals 14 residues. From germline, CDR1 is LNHDA and CDR2 SQIVND (reference sequence). Trimming stripped 5 bases from V and 2 bases from J, with 10 bases between. CDR3: CASSGTITYNEQFF. CDR3 sequence (DNA): TGTGCCAGTAGTGGGACGATCACCTACAATGAGCAGTTCTTC. Full variable domain (outside the CDR3, taken from reference TRBV19 and TRBJ2-1): DGGITQSPKYLFRKEGQNVTLSCEQNLNHDAMYWYRQDPGQGLRLIYYSQIVNDFQKGDIAEGYSVSREKKESFPLTVTSAQKNPTAFYLCASSGTITYNEQFFGPGTRLTVL.

Notes on this clonotype: At one of its ends the junction is not consistent with the germline gene, which may arise from a read error. The V gene is TRBV3-1, the J gene TRBJ1-2; D remains ambiguous. The germline CDR1 and CDR2 sequences are LGHDT and YNNKEL (reference sequence). The CDR3 totals 15 residues. CDR3 region: CVSSQGPPLNYGYTF. The DNA of the CDR3 is TGTGTCAGCAGCCAAGGTCCGCCGCTCAATTATGGCTACACCTTC.

The rearrangement uses TRBV5-1 and TRBJ1-2, with 8 nucleotides matching TRBD1. CDR1 is SGHRS and CDR2 is YFSETQ in the germline V gene. CDR3 length: 17 residues. After removal of 4 bases from V and 7 bases from J, the junction contained 18 bases not matched to a gene. The CDR3 reads CASSADRGHWKTGGYTF. CDR3 DNA: TGCGCCAGCAGCGCAGACAGGGGCCACTGGAAAACTGGTGGCTACACCTTC.

The V and J genes are TRBV29-1 and TRBJ2-1; D ambiguous. CDR3 size: 11 residues. CDR1 SQVTM and CDR2 ANQGSEA come from the germline V gene. The V end lost 3 bases, the J end lost 8 bases, and 8 bases lay between the germline ends. The CDR3: CSVDRSYEQFF. CDR3 DNA: TGCAGCGTTGATCGTAGCTATGAGCAGTTCTTC.

As concerns this clonotype: The junction differs from germline at one of its ends, possibly a read error. The rearrangement joins TRBV2 to TRBJ2-1; possible D gene TRBD2, 5 bases. Germline assignment: CDR1 SNHLY and CDR2 FYNNEI. This CDR3 comprises 16 residues. This CDR3 reads CASRSPGGAGYNERFF. The DNA for the CDR3 is TGTGCCAGCAGGTCACCCGGAGGCGCCGGCTACAATGAGCGGTTCTTC.

The chain employs TRBV7-3 and TRBJ2-3; D may be TRBD1 or TRBD2 (7 bases each). The CDR3 runs to 14 residues. The germline CDR1 and CDR2 sequences are SGHTA and FQGTGA. Trimming removed 3 bases at V and 10 bases at J, with 17 bases between. CDR3 sequence (DNA): TGTGCCAGCAGCTTGGCAGGGGGGGCGGATCCGCAGTATTTT. Protein: CASSLAGGADPQYF.

This clonotype was observed a few times. This chain links TRBV20-1 with TRBJ2-7; 8 positions match TRBD2. The J call may be mistaken, given a closer DNA end match to TRBJ2-5. The CDR3 loop spans 16 amino acids. Germline V gene lookup returns CDR1 DFQATT and CDR2 SNEGSKA (reference sequence). CDR3 region: CSAVTRRGAREETQYF. CDR3 DNA sequence: TGCAGTGCTGTAACCCGGCGGGGGGCGCGGGAGGAGACCCAGTACTTC.

This chain joins TRBV27 and TRBJ2-1, with TRBD2 as a possible D gene (5 bases). The CDR3 contains 14 residues. CDR1 is MNHEY and CDR2 is SMNVEV in the germline V gene (reference sequence). With 0 bases removed from V and 12 bases from J, the gap between germline ends came to 15 bases. CDR3 residues: CASSLSGTSGRQFF. As DNA, the CDR3 is TGTGCCAGCAGTTTATCGGGAACTAGTGGGAGGCAGTTCTTC.

This sequence joins TRBV4-1 and TRBJ1-5; 9 bases align to TRBD1. Trimming removed 1 base from V and 5 bases from J; junction bases left unmatched: 9. Germline CDR1 MGHRA, CDR2 YSYEKL. This CDR3 has 17 residues. The CDR3 spells CASSQALGQGYDQPQHF. The CDR3 DNA follows: TGCGCCAGCAGCCAAGCCTTGGGACAGGGATATGATCAGCCCCAGCATTTT.

V and J are TRBV28 and TRBJ1-5; 9 positions agree with TRBD1. V was clipped by 11 bases and J by 7 bases; unmatched bases: 9. The length of the CDR3 is 13 residues. Germline CDR1 MDHEN, CDR2 SYDVKM. CDR3 in amino acids: CALGTGISQPQHF. The CDR3 DNA reads TGTGCCTTAGGGACAGGGATTAGCCAGCCCCAGCATTTT.

The rearrangement joins TRBV12-5 to TRBJ2-1; D tentatively reads TRBD1 or TRBD2 (5 bases each). Germline-derived CDR1 and CDR2 are LGHNT and FRNRAP. The CDR3 has 14 residues. Trimming cost V 1 base and J 10 bases, with 14 bases left between them. Here the CDR3 reads CASGLDYQGVEQFF. CDR3 in DNA: TGTGCTAGTGGTTTGGATTACCAGGGAGTAGAGCAGTTCTTC.

The chain joins TRBV20-1 to TRBJ2-1; TRBD1 might be the D (5 bases). Per germline, CDR1 DFQATT and CDR2 SNEGSKA (reference sequence). The length of the CDR3 is 16 residues. V was trimmed by 0 bases and J by 0 bases, leaving 12 bases between them. The DNA for the CDR3 is TGCAGTGCTAGAGAAGGAACAGGACGCTCCTACAATGAGCAGTTCTTC. Amino acids: CSAREGTGRSYNEQFF.

The genes are TRBV20-1 and TRBJ2-3; 7 bases fit TRBD2. With V trimmed by 1 base and J by 1 base, 11 bases remained unmatched. Germline V gives CDR1 DFQATT, CDR2 SNEGSKA (reference sequence). The CDR3 is 17 residues long. The CDR3 region has the DNA TGCAGTGCTAGAGGCGTAGGACTAGTATCGGGCACAGATACGCAGTATTTT. Protein: CSARGVGLVSGTDTQYF.

This clonotype has just one count. V is TRBV7-9 and J is TRBJ2-5, with 8 bases fitting TRBD2. The CDR3 spans 15 residues. The germline gives CDR1 SEHNR, CDR2 FQNEAQ (reference sequence). Losses at the gene ends were 5 bases for V and 5 bases for J; bases not matched to a gene: 10. CDR3 amino acids: CASSPAPAGVETQYF. DNA for the CDR3: TGTGCCAGCAGCCCCGCGCCAGCGGGAGTTGAGACCCAGTACTTC.

V is TRBV6-4 and J is TRBJ2-5; D is unresolved. The CDR3 is 15 residues long. Germline values: CDR1 MRHNA, CDR2 SNTAGT. The V end lost 0 bases, the J end lost 5 bases, and 13 bases lay between the germline ends. Here the CDR3 DNA reads TGTGCCAGCAGTGACTCGTTTAAAGGGTGGGAGACCCAGTACTTC. Residues: CASSDSFKGWETQYF.

The chain employs TRBV27 and TRBJ2-7, with 11 bases identical to TRBD2. The V segment lost 2 bases and the J segment 4 bases; nucleotides outside the gene matches: 4. CDR1 is MNHEY and CDR2 is SMNVEV in the germline V gene (reference sequence). This CDR3 has 15 amino acids. CDR3 loop: CASSLHSGRVYEQYF. The CDR3 region has the DNA TGTGCCAGCAGTTTACATAGCGGGAGGGTTTACGAGCAGTACTTC.

V and J are TRBV3-1 and TRBJ1-6; D remains unclear. Trimming removed 2 bases at V and 8 bases at J, with 7 bases between. The CDR3 covers 13 residues. Per germline, CDR1 LGHDT and CDR2 YNNKEL (reference sequence). The CDR3 DNA is TGTGCCAGCAGCCAAATGGAGTATTCACCCCTCCACTTT. Protein: CASSQMEYSPLHF.

The chain recombines TRBV12-5 with TRBJ2-6; no firm D call. CDR1 is LGHNT and CDR2 is FRNRAP in the germline V gene. The CDR3 is made up of 20 amino acids. The V and J ends lost 4 bases and 0 bases respectively, with 22 bases between them. This CDR3 reads CASGSRPSTLVASGANVLTF. CDR3 bases: TGTGCTAGTGGTTCACGTCCCTCGACATTAGTGGCCTCTGGGGCCAACGTCCTGACTTTC.